This T cell receptor (beta chain) was sequenced for a study of cytomegalovirus exposure and HLA in healthy donors. Study observations and caveats: An analysis that came later showed most CMV-associated TCR beta chains appearing HLA-restricted. Presence/absence analyses rested on an assumption that sequencing depth was roughly uniform across donors. Among donors in an Asian-associated ancestry cluster, a later analysis reportedly found fewer N-insertions than the roughly 700-donor mean. In a later analysis, specific HLA alleles were associated with around 17,000 TCR beta sequences at a 0.05 false discovery rate.

The PCR ran on 60 Vbeta and 13 Jbeta primers. Measured with immunoSEQ multiplex PCR; TCRdb has only the in-frame clones, and not every one. The table includes 150,000 to 200,000 clones, roughly 85% detected once. As to this clone: What it recognizes is unknown.

Trimming cost V 4 bases and J 4 bases, with 15 bases left between them. This CDR3 has 15 amino acids. The germline CDR1 and CDR2 sequences are SGHRS and YFSETQ. This receptor was identified in a woman between 50 and 59 years old in good health and CMV-seronegative. Sequencing used PBMCs. This rearrangement joins TRBV5-1 to TRBJ1-5; D is possibly TRBD1 (6 bases). CDR3 DNA: TGCGCCAGCAGCCAAACCACGGGACATAATCAGCCCCAGCATTTT. It is translated as CASSQTTGHNQPQHF.